The clone carrying this T cell receptor (beta chain) came up a few times. The record originates from a study of cytomegalovirus exposure and HLA in healthy donors. Trimming left V 4 bases short and J 4 bases short, with 5 bases between. This CDR3 contains 11 residues. Germline V gene data show CDR1 as SGHRS and CDR2 as YFSETQ. The study ran its PCR with 60 Vbeta and 13 Jbeta primers. Sequencing used immunoSEQ multiplex PCR; TCRdb keeps in-frame clones, though not all of them. Here the sample spans roughly 120,000 clones, 75% to 90% being singletons. This TCR derives from a male donor in good health and CMV-seronegative. Sequencing was done on a sample of PBMCs. V is TRBV5-1 and J is TRBJ1-2; D is perhaps TRBD1 (5 bases). The CDR3 DNA sequence: TGCGCCAGCAGCGGGGCCTATGGCTACACCTTC. Translating it yields CASSGAYGYTF.